What follows are 10 T cell receptor beta chains derived from one specimen sequenced in a study of blood T cell repertoires in COVID-19. Sequencing was performed with immunoSEQ multiplex PCR; in TCRdb, only in-frame clones are kept and a portion is missing. The table shows around 370,000 clones, with 87% occurring only once. The sequenced sample consisted of peripheral blood. The receptors were gathered from a woman in her forties or fifties with COVID-19, enrolled during active disease.

V is TRBV5-1 and J is TRBJ2-2; D might be TRBD2 (5 bases). Germline V gives CDR1 SGHRS, CDR2 YFSETQ. The CDR3 is 13 amino acids. Trimming removed 3 bases from V and 7 bases from J, with 10 bases in between. The CDR3 DNA reads as TGCGCCAGCAGCTCCCTAGCTAGCGGGGAGCTGTTTTTT. Translating it yields CASSSLASGELFF. The complete variable domain, with remaining parts taken from reference TRBV5-1 and TRBJ2-2, reads KAGVTQTPRYLIKTRGQQVTLSCSPISGHRSVSWYQQTPGQGLQFLFEYFSETQRNKGNFPGRFSGRQFSNSRSEMNVSTLELGDSALYLCASSSLASGELFFGEGSRLTVL.

This chain links TRBV5-5 with TRBJ2-7; 9 bases fit TRBD1. The CDR3 runs to 15 residues. Per germline, CDR1 SGHKS and CDR2 YYEKEE (reference sequence). J was trimmed by 3 bases and V by 4 bases; bases with no gene match: 8. The CDR3 coding sequence is TGTGCCAGCAGCCCCCGGGACAGGGAATTCTACGAGCAGTACTTC. Protein: CASSPRDREFYEQYF. The full variable domain, rest sourced from reference TRBV5-5 and TRBJ2-7, is DAGVTQSPTHLIKTRGQQVTLRCSPISGHKSVSWYQQVLGQGPQFIFQYYEKEERGRGNFPDRFSARQFPNYSSELNVNALLLGDSALYLCASSPRDREFYEQYFGPGTRLTVT.

The V and J genes are TRBV4-1 and TRBJ1-2; 7 positions agree with TRBD1. J was trimmed by 4 bases and V by 0 bases; bases with no gene match: 11. Germline-derived CDR1 and CDR2 are MGHRA and YSYEKL. This CDR3 spans 17 amino acids. The CDR3 DNA follows: TGCGCCAGCAGCCAAGAGCCCAAAGGGGGCCGGGGCTATGGCTACACCTTC. It codes for CASSQEPKGGRGYGYTF.

The chain has TRBV13 and TRBJ2-4; 7 bases are a match to TRBD2. Germline V gene data show CDR1 as PRHDT and CDR2 as FYEKMQ (reference sequence). The CDR3 covers 15 residues. J was trimmed by 8 bases and V by 3 bases; bases with no gene match: 10. The CDR3 loop reads CASSFTGRPADIQYF. DNA for the CDR3: TGTGCCAGCAGCTTCACCGGGAGGCCTGCGGACATTCAGTACTTC.

The V call is TRBV5-1, the J call TRBJ2-3; 9 nucleotides agree with TRBD2. This CDR3 is 16 amino acids long. J was trimmed by 1 base and V by 5 bases; bases with no gene match: 8. The germline gives CDR1 SGHRS, CDR2 YFSETQ. The CDR3 bases are TGCGCCAGCAGTCTTCCGGCTAGCGGGGGCACAGATACGCAGTATTTT. Its translation is CASSLPASGGTDTQYF.

This clone has more than one count but fewer than ten. The chain carries TRBV6-2 or TRBV6-3 and TRBJ2-7; 15 positions match TRBD2. Trimming removed 2 bases from V and 6 bases from J; junction bases left unmatched: 5. This CDR3 is built from 16 residues. CDR1 and CDR2 (germline): MNHEY, SVGEGT. The CDR3 DNA reads as TGTGCCAGCAGTTACCCCGGGACTAGCGGGAGGATCGAGCAGTACTTC. Encoded protein: CASSYPGTSGRIEQYF.

J is TRBJ2-5 and V is TRBV4-3, with D hard to call. V dropped 2 bases and J dropped 2 bases, with 9 bases sitting between them. The CDR3 extends over 14 amino acids. Germline loops: CDR1 LGHNA, CDR2 YSLEER. In DNA form, the CDR3 reads TGCGCCAGCAGCCAATTCTTGTCGCAAGAGACCCAGTACTTC. Translation gives CASSQFLSQETQYF.

This clone has a single count. The rearrangement links TRBV15 to TRBJ2-7; the match to TRBD2 covers 9 bases. CDR1 and CDR2 from the germline V gene are LNHNV and YYDKDF (reference sequence). V shed 3 bases and J 4 bases; nucleotides not matched to a gene: 4. CDR3 length: 14 amino acids. The CDR3 sequence is CATSRGGREYEQYF. CDR3 bases: TGTGCCACCAGCAGGGGCGGGAGGGAATACGAGCAGTACTTC.

The genes are TRBV10-2 and TRBJ2-5; 8 bases fit TRBD1. There are 14 residues in the CDR3. Germline lookup yields CDR1 WSHSY and CDR2 SAAADI. V lost 6 bases to trimming and J lost 6 bases; unmatched junction nucleotides: 9. The CDR3 sequence: CASRETGGTQTQYF. The DNA of the CDR3 is TGCGCCAGCAGAGAAACAGGGGGAACCCAGACCCAGTACTTC.

The genes are TRBV19 and TRBJ1-5; D remains ambiguous. Germline-derived CDR1 and CDR2 are LNHDA and SQIVND (reference sequence). This CDR3 comprises 17 residues. V was cut by 1 base and J by 3 bases, with 16 bases left in between. The CDR3 loop is CASSIGRALLDNQPQHF. CDR3 nucleotides: TGTGCCAGTAGTATAGGGAGGGCTTTACTCGACAATCAGCCCCAGCATTTT.